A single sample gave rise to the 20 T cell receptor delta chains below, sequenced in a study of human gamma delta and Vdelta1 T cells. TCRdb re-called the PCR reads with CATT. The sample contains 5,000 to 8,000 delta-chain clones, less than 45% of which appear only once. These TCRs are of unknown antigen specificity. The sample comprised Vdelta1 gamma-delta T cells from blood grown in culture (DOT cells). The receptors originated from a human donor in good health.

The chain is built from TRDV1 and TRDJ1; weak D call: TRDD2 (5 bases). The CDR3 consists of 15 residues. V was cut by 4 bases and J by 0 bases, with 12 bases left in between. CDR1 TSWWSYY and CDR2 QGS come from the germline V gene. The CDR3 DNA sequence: TGTGCTCTTGGGGTTCCTGGCCCGTACACCGATAAACTCATCTTT. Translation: CALGVPGPYTDKLIF.

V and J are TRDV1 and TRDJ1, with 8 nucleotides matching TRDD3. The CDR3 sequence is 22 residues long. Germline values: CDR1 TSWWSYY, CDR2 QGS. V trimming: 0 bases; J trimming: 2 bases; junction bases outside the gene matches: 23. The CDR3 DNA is TGTGCTCTTGGGGAACTCAACCTACAGCTTGGGGGATTCCCGGCGGATACCGATAAACTCATCTTT. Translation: CALGELNLQLGGFPADTDKLIF.

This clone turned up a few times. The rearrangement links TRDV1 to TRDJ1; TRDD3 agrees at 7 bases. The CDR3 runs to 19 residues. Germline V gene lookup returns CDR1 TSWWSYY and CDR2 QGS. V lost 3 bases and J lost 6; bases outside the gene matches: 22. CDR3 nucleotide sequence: TGTGCTCTTGGGGAGCTTTATTCACTCTCAACTGGGGAAACTTATAAACTCATCTTT. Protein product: CALGELYSLSTGETYKLIF.

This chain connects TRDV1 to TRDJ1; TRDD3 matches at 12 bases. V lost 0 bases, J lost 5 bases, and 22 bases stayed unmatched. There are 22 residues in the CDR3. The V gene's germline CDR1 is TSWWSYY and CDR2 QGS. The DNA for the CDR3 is TGTGCTCTTGGGGAACTATCTGACAACTTGCTACAACTGGGGGATACTGCGGATAAACTCATCTTT. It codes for CALGELSDNLLQLGDTADKLIF.

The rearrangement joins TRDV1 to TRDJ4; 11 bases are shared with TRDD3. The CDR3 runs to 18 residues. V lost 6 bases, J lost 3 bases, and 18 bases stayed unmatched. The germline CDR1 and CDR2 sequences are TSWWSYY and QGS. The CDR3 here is CALGPYYVLGDNRGPLIF. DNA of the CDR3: TGTGCTCTTGGACCCTACTACGTACTGGGGGATAATCGAGGACCCCTGATCTTT.

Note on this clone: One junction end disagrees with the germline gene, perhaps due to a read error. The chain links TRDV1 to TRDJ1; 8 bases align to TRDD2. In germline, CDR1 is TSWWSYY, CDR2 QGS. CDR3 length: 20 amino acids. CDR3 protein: CALRELLTSYGLLYTDKLIF. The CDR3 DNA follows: TGTGCTCTTAGGGAACTCCTAACTTCCTACGGCCTCCTGTACACCGATAAACTCATCTTT.

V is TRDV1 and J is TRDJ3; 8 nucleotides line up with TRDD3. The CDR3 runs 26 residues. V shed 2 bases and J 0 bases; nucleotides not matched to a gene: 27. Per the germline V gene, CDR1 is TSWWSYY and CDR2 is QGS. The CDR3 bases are TGTGCTCTTGGGGAAAGATCGCCTTCCCTTAACTATGGGGTACTGGGGGCCTCCTGGGACACCCGACAGATGTTTTTC. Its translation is CALGERSPSLNYGVLGASWDTRQMFF.

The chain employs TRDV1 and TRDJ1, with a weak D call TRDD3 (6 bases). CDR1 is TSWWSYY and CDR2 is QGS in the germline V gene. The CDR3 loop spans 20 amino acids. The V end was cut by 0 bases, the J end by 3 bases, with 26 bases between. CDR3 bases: TGTGCTCTTGGGGAACTATTCCCTAAAGCACGGGATATTAGCTCCGATAAACTCATCTTT. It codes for CALGELFPKARDISSDKLIF.

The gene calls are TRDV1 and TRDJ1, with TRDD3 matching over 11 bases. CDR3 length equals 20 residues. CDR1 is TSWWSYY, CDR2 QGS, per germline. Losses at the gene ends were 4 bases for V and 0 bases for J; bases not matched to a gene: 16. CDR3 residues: CALGVTGPQTLGDNTDKLIF. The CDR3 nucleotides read TGTGCTCTTGGGGTGACAGGGCCTCAAACACTGGGGGATAACACCGATAAACTCATCTTT.

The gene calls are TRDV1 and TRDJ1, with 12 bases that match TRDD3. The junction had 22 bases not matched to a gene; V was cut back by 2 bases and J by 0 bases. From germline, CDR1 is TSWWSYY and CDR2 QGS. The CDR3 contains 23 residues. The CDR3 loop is CALGEGGTLPQIWGIRHTDKLIF. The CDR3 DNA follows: TGTGCTCTTGGGGAAGGGGGTACCCTTCCTCAGATCTGGGGGATACGACACACCGATAAACTCATCTTT.

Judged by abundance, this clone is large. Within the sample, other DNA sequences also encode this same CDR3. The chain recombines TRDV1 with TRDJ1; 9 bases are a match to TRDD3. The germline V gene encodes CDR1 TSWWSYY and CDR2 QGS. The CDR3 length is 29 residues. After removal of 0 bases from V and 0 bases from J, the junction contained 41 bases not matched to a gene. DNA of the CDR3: TGTGCTCTTGGGGAACTCGGGGCTTTCGGGCTGGGGGATCCAAATCGGAGCGGTATGGACCAGTTGTACACCGATAAACTCATCTTT. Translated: CALGELGAFGLGDPNRSGMDQLYTDKLIF.

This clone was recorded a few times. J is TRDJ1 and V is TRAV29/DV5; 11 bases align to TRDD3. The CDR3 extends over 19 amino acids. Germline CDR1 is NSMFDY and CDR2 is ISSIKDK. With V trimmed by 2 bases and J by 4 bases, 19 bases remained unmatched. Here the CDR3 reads CAARTPAIVLGDKIDKLIF. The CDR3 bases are TGTGCAGCAAGGACTCCCGCCATCGTACTGGGGGATAAAATCGATAAACTCATCTTT.

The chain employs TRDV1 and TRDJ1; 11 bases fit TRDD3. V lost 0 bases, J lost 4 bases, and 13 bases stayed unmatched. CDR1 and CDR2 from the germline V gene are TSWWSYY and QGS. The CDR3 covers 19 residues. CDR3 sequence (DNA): TGTGCTCTTGGGGAACTTACCAAAATCTGGGGGATACTTGTCGATAAACTCATCTTT. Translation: CALGELTKIWGILVDKLIF.

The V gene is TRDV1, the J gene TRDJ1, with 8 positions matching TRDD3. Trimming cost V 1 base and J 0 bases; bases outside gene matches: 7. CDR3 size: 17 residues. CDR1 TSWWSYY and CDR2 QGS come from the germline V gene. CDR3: CALGEPRDTPYTDKLIF. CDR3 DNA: TGTGCTCTTGGGGAACCGAGGGATACGCCTTACACCGATAAACTCATCTTT.

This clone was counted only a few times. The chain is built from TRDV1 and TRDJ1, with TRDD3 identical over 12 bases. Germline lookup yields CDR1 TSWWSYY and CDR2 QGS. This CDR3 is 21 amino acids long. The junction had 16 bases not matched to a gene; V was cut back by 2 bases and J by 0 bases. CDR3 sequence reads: CALGEFPDNWGILGYTDKLIF. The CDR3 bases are TGTGCTCTTGGGGAATTCCCCGACAACTGGGGGATACTGGGGTACACCGATAAACTCATCTTT.

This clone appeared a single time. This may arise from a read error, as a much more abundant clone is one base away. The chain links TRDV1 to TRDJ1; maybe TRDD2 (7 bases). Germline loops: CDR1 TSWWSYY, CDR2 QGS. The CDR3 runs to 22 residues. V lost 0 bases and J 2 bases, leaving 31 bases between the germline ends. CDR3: CALGELSIDSLPFAGETDKLIF. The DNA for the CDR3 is TGTGCTCTTGGGGAACTATCGATCGATTCCCTTCCTTTCGCTGGGGAAACCGATAAACTCATCTTT.

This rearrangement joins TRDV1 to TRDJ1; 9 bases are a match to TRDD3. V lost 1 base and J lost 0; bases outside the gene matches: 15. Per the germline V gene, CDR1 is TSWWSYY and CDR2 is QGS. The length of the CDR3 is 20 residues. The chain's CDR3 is CALGEPERHRDWGNTDKLIF. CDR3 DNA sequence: TGTGCTCTTGGGGAACCCGAGCGGCACCGAGACTGGGGGAACACCGATAAACTCATCTTT.

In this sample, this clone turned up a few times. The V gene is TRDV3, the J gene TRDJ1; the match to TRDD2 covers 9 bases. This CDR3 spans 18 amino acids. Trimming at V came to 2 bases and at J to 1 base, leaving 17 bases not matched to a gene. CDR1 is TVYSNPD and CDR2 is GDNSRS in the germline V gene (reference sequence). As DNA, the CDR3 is TGTGCCTTTGGCCTTCCTACTCAGGGGAAATATGGCACCGATAAACTCATCTTT. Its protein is CAFGLPTQGKYGTDKLIF.

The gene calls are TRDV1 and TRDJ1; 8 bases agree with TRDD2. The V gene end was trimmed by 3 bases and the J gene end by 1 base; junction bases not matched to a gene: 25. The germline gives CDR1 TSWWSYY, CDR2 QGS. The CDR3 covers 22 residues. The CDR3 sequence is CALGDLSPINFLQGARTDKLIF. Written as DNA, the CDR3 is TGTGCTCTTGGGGACCTAAGCCCCATAAACTTCCTACAGGGCGCTCGCACCGATAAACTCATCTTT.

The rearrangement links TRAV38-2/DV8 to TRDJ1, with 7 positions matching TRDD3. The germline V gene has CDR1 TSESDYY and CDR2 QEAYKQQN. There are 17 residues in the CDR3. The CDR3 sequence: CALVSSWGPWGCDKLIF. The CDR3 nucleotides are TGTGCCCTCGTCTCCTCCTGGGGGCCCTGGGGTTGCGATAAACTCATCTTT.